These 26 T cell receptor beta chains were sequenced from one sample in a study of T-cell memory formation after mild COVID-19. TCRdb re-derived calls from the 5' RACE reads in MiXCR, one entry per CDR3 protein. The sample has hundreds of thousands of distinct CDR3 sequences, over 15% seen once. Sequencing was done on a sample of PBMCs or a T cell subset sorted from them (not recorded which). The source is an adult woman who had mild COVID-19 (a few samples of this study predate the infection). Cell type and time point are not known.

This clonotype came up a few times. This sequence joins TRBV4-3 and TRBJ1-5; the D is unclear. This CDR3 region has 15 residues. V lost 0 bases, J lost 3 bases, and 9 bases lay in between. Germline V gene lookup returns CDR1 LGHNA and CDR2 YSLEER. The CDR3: CASSQDGDVNQPQHF. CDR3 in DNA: TGCGCCAGCAGCCAAGACGGAGACGTCAATCAGCCCCAGCATTTT.

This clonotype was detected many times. The CDR3 bases are TGTGCCAGCAGGTCAACCGAGGTCGGGGAGCTGTTTTTT. Translation gives CASRSTEVGELFF. This chain connects TRBV12-3 or TRBV12-4 to TRBJ2-2, with D unclear. The CDR3 runs to 13 residues. Trimming stripped 6 bases from V and 7 bases from J, with 12 bases between.

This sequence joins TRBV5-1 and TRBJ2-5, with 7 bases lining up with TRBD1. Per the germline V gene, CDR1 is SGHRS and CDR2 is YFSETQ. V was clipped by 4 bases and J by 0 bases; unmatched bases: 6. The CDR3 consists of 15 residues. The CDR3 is CASSHLGQHQETQYF. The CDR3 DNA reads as TGCGCCAGCAGCCACCTGGGACAGCACCAAGAGACCCAGTACTTC. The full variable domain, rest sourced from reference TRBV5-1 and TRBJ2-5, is KAGVTQTPRYLIKTRGQQVTLSCSPISGHRSVSWYQQTPGQGLQFLFEYFSETQRNKGNFPGRFSGRQFSNSRSEMNVSTLELGDSALYLCASSHLGQHQETQYFGPGTRLLVL.

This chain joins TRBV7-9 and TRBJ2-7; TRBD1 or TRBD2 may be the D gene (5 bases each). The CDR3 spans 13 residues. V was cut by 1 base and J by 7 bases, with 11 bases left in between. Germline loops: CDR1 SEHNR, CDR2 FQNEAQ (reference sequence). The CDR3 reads CASSLVGVREQYF. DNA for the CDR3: TGTGCCAGCAGCTTAGTGGGGGTGCGAGAGCAGTACTTC.

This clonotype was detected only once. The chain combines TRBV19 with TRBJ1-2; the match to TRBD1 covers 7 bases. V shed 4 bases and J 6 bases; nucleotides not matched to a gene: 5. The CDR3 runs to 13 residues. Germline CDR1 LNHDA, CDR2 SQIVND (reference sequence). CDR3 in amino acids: CASSNRGVNGYTF. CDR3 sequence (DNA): TGTGCCAGTAGTAACAGGGGAGTCAATGGCTACACCTTC.

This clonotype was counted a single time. The CDR3 loop reads CASSVRGPEGELFF. The DNA for the CDR3 is TGTGCCAGCAGCGTCAGGGGGCCAGAAGGGGAGCTGTTTTTT. The J gene is TRBJ2-2, the V gene TRBV21-1; TRBD1, as called in the table, went unchecked against the DNA. TRBV21-1 is marked as a pseudogene. This CDR3 spans 14 amino acids.

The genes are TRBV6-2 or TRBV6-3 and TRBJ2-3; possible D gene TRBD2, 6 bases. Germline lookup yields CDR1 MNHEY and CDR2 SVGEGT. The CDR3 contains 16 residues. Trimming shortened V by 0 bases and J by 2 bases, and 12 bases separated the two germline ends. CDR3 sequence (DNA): TGTGCCAGCAGTTACTCTAGCGGCCTACCCACAGATACGCAGTATTTT. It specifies CASSYSSGLPTDTQYF.

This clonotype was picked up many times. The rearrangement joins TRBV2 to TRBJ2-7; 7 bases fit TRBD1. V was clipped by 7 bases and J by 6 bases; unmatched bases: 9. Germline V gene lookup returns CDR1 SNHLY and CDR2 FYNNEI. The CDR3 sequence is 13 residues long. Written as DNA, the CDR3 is TGTGCCAGCACCTTCTTGAGGGACAGCGAGCAGTACTTC. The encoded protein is CASTFLRDSEQYF.

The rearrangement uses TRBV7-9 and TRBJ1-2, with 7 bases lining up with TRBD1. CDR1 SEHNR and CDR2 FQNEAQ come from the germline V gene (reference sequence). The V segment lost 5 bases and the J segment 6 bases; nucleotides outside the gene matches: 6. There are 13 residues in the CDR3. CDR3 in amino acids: CASSLTGAHGYTF. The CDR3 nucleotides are TGTGCCAGCAGCCTTACAGGGGCTCATGGCTACACCTTC.

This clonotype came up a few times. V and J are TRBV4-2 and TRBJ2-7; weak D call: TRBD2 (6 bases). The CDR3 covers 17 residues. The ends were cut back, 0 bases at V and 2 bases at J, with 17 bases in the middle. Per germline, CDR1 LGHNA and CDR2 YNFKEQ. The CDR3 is CASSQDPQTGRAYEQYF. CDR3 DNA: TGTGCCAGCAGCCAAGATCCACAGACCGGGAGAGCCTACGAGCAGTACTTC.

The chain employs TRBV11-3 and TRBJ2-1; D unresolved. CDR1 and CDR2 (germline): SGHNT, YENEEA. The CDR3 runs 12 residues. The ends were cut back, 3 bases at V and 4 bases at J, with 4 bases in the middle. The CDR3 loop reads CASSFTYNEQFF. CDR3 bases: TGTGCCAGCAGCTTCACATACAATGAGCAGTTCTTC.

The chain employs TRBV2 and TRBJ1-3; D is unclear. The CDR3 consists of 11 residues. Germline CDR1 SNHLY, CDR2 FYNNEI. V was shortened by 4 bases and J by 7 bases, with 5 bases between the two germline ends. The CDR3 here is CASSVSNTIYF. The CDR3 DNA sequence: TGTGCCAGCAGTGTGAGCAACACCATATATTTT.

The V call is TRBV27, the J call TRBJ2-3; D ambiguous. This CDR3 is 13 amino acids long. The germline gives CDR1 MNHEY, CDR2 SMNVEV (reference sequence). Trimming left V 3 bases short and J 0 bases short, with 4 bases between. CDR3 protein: CASSFASTDTQYF. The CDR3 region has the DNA TGTGCCAGCAGTTTTGCTAGCACAGATACGCAGTATTTT.

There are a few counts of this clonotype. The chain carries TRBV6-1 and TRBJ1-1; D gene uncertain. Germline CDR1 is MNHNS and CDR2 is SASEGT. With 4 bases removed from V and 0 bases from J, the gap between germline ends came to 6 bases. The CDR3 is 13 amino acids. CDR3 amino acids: CASSVRLNTEAFF. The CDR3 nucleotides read TGTGCCAGCAGTGTACGGCTGAACACTGAAGCTTTCTTT.

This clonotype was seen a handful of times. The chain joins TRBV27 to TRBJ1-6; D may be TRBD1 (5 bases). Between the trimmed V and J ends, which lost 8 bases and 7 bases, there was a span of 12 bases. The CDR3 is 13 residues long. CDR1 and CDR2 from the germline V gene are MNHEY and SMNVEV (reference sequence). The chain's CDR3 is CASSRDLNSPLHF. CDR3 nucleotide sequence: TGTGCCAGCTCGCGGGACCTCAATTCACCCCTCCACTTT.

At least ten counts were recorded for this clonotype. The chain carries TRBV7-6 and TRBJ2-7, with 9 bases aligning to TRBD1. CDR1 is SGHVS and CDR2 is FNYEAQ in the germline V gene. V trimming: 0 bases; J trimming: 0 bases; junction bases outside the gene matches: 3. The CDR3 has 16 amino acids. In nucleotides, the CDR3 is TGTGCCAGCAGCTTAGCGAAGGGACAGGGCTCCTACGAGCAGTACTTC. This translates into CASSLAKGQGSYEQYF.

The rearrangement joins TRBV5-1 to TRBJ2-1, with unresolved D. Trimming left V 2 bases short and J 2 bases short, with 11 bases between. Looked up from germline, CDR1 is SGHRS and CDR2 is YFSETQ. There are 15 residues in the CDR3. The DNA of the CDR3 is TGCGCCAGCAGCTTTTCGGGCACAGCCTACAATGAGCAGTTCTTC. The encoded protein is CASSFSGTAYNEQFF.

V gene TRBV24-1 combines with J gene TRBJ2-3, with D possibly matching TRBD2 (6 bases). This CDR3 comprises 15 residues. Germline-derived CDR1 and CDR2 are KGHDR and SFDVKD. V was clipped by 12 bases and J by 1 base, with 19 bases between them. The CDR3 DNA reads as TGTGCCTCAATGGGGACTCAGGACCGCACAGATACGCAGTATTTT. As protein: CASMGTQDRTDTQYF.

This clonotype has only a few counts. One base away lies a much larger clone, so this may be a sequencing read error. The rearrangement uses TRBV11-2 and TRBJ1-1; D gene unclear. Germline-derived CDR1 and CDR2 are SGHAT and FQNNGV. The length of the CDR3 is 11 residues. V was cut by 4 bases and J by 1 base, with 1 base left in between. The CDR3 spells CASSWNTEAFF. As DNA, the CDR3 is TGTGCCAGCAGCTGGAACACTGAAGCTTTCTTT.

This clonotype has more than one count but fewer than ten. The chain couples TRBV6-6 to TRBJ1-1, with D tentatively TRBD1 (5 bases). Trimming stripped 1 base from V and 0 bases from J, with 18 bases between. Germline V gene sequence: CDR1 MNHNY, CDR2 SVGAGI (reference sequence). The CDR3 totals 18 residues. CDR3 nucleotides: TGTGCCAGCAGTTACTTAATCGGCAGGGCAGGGATGAACACTGAAGCTTTCTTT. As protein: CASSYLIGRAGMNTEAFF.

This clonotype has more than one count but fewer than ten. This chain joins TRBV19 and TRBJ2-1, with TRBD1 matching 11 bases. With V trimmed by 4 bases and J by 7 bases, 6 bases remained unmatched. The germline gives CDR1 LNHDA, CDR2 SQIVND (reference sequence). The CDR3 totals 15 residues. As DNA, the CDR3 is TGTGCCAGTAGTAAGCGAGGACAGGGGGCTAATGAGCAGTTCTTC. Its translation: CASSKRGQGANEQFF.

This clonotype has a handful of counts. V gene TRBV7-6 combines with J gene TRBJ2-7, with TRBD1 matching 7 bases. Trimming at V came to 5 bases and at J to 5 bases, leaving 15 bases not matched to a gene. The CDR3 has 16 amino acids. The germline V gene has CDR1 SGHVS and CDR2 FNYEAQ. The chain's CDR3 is CASSPLKQGSLHEQYF. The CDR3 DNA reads TGTGCCAGCAGCCCGCTGAAACAGGGGTCTCTGCACGAGCAGTACTTC.

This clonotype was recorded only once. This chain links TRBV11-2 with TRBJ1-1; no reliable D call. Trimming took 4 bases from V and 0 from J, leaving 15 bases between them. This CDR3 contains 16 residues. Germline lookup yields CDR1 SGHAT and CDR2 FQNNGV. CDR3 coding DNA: TGTGCCAGCAGCTCCTCCATCACGACCCTGAACACTGAAGCTTTCTTT. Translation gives CASSSSITTLNTEAFF.

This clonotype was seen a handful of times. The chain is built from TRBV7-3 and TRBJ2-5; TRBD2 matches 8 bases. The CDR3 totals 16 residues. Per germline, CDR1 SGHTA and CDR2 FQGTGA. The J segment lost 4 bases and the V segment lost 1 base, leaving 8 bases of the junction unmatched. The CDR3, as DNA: TGTGCCAGCAGCTTAATGTCGGGAGGGCCACGAGAGACCCAGTACTTC. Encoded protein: CASSLMSGGPRETQYF.

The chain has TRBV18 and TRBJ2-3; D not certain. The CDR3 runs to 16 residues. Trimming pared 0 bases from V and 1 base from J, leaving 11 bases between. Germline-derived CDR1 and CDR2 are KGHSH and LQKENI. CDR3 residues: CASSPPRNAGTDTQYF. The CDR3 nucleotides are TGTGCCAGCTCACCACCCAGAAATGCCGGCACAGATACGCAGTATTTT.

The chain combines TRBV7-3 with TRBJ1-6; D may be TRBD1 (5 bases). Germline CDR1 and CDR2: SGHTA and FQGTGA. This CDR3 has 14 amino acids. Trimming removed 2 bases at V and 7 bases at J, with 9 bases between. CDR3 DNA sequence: TGTGCCAGCAGCTTACTCAGGGCCAATTCACCCCTCCACTTT. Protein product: CASSLLRANSPLHF. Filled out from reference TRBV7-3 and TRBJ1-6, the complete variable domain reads GAGVSQTPSNKVTEKGKYVELRCDPISGHTALYWYRQSLGQGPEFLIYFQGTGAADDSGLPNDRFFAVRPEGSVSTLKIQRTERGDSAVYLCASSLLRANSPLHFGNGTRLTVT.